Shown below are 32 T cell receptor beta chains from a single sample sequenced in a study of identical twins' blood T cells. TCRdb ran MiXCR on the 5' RACE reads and lists one entry per CDR3 protein. The repertoire holds 950 to 1,500 distinct CDR3 sequences, with about 80% as singletons. The sample was PBMCs. These receptors came from a woman aged 18-49 years in good health.

V and J are TRBV6-2 or TRBV6-3 and TRBJ1-5; 8 bases align to TRBD1. Germline V gene data show CDR1 as MNHEY and CDR2 as SVGEGT. The CDR3 sequence is 16 residues long. Trimming cost V 6 bases and J 7 bases; bases outside gene matches: 14. CDR3 loop: CASSYGSRTGIQPQHF. As DNA, the CDR3 is TGTGCCAGCAGCTACGGATCTCGGACAGGGATCCAGCCCCAGCATTTT.

This chain joins TRBV7-3 and TRBJ2-3; either TRBD1 or TRBD2 may supply D (5 bases each). The germline gives CDR1 SGHTA, CDR2 FQGTGA. The CDR3 loop spans 13 amino acids. The ends were cut back, 4 bases at V and 4 bases at J, with 9 bases in the middle. CDR3 DNA sequence: TGTGCCAGCAGCTCAACGGGGCCAGATACGCAGTATTTT. Protein: CASSSTGPDTQYF.

V usage is TRBV10-3 and J usage is TRBJ1-1; D not certain. Trimming took 6 bases from V and 1 from J, leaving 9 bases between them. The CDR3 spans 13 residues. In germline, CDR1 is ENHRY, CDR2 SYGVKD. The DNA of the CDR3 is TGTGCCATCAGCCTTCAAGAGAACACTGAAGCTTTCTTT. This translates into CAISLQENTEAFF.

The J gene is TRBJ2-3, the V gene TRBV20-1; 9 bases agree with TRBD2. The CDR3 totals 15 residues. V trimming: 3 bases; J trimming: 2 bases; junction bases outside the gene matches: 6. Germline CDR1 and CDR2: DFQATT and SNEGSKA (reference sequence). CDR3 amino acids: CSASLAGISTDTQYF. The DNA for the CDR3 is TGCAGTGCTAGCCTAGCGGGGATTTCCACAGATACGCAGTATTTT.

A few counts support this clonotype. The V and J genes are TRBV10-3 and TRBJ1-5, with D unresolved. Germline V gives CDR1 ENHRY, CDR2 SYGVKD. The CDR3 runs 13 residues. V shed 0 bases and J shed 5 bases, with 5 bases lying between them. The CDR3 loop is CAISESPYQPQHF. CDR3 bases: TGTGCCATCAGTGAGTCTCCCTATCAGCCCCAGCATTTT.

The chain combines TRBV6-2 or TRBV6-3 with TRBJ2-5; TRBD2 agrees at 7 bases. This CDR3 has 15 amino acids. Looked up from germline, CDR1 is MNHEY and CDR2 is SVGEGT. V gave up 0 bases and J gave up 2 bases; unmatched junction bases: 3. This CDR3 reads CASSYSGTIQETQYF. The CDR3, as DNA: TGTGCCAGCAGTTACTCGGGGACTATTCAAGAGACCCAGTACTTC.

Points on this clonotype: Because the CDR3 is missing its conserved closing phenylalanine or tryptophan, this is likely a read error. The chain uses TRBV6-2 or TRBV6-3 and TRBJ1-1; D perhaps matches TRBD1 (6 bases). With 0 bases removed from V and 4 bases from J, the gap between germline ends came to 12 bases. Germline CDR1 is MNHEY and CDR2 is SVGEGT. The CDR3 loop spans 15 amino acids. DNA of the CDR3: TGTGCCAGCAGTTACTCGCCAGGACAGAGCACTGAAGCTTTCGTT. Translation: CASSYSPGQSTEAFV.

The chain uses TRBV7-6 and TRBJ2-7, with 10 bases aligning to TRBD2. Germline V CDR1 and CDR2: SGHVS, FNYEAQ. Losses at the gene ends were 5 bases for V and 6 bases for J; bases not matched to a gene: 10. This CDR3 is 15 amino acids long. This CDR3 reads CASSQSGGAIGEQYF. The CDR3 coding sequence is TGTGCCAGCAGCCAGAGCGGGGGGGCCATAGGCGAGCAGTACTTC.

The rearrangement joins TRBV29-1 to TRBJ1-1; the match to TRBD1 covers 7 bases. J was trimmed by 5 bases and V by 4 bases; bases with no gene match: 4. The CDR3 has 12 residues. Germline V gene sequence: CDR1 SQVTM, CDR2 ANQGSEA. The CDR3 DNA sequence: TGCAGCGTTGGACAGGGTGTGACTGAAGCTTTCTTT. Its translation is CSVGQGVTEAFF.

This clonotype was observed once. The chain joins TRBV5-1 to TRBJ2-1; 7 nucleotides agree with TRBD2. In germline, CDR1 is SGHRS, CDR2 YFSETQ. V shed 0 bases and J 9 bases; nucleotides not matched to a gene: 6. CDR3 length: 14 residues. CDR3 sequence (DNA): TGCGCCAGCAGCTTGGGACTAGCTAGGGTTGAGCAGTTCTTC. Its protein product is CASSLGLARVEQFF.

The J gene is TRBJ1-2, the V gene TRBV6-2 or TRBV6-3, with D unclear. The CDR3 contains 15 residues. The ends were cut back, 3 bases at V and 8 bases at J, with 19 bases in the middle. Germline V gene sequence: CDR1 MNHEY, CDR2 SVGEGT. This CDR3 reads CASSYQEGLMMGYTF. The CDR3 nucleotides read TGTGCCAGCAGTTATCAGGAGGGTTTGATGATGGGCTACACCTTC.

The V and J genes are TRBV3-1 and TRBJ2-2; the D call may be TRBD1 or TRBD2 (5 bases each). Germline V gene sequence: CDR1 LGHDT, CDR2 YNNKEL (reference sequence). This CDR3 is 14 amino acids long. Trimming pared 2 bases from V and 7 bases from J, leaving 11 bases between. CDR3 coding DNA: TGTGCCAGCAGCCAACCTGGGGACCACGGGGAGCTGTTTTTT. It is translated as CASSQPGDHGELFF.

The chain joins TRBV23-1 to TRBJ1-6; D not certain. TRBV23-1 is noted as an ORF with a role that remains uncertain. V lost 2 bases to trimming and J lost 11 bases, with 16 bases between them. The CDR3 loop spans 15 amino acids. CDR3 DNA sequence: TGCGCCAGCAGTCAACCCCGGGCCGAGACCACACCCCTCCACTTT. This translates into CASSQPRAETTPLHF.

The chain has TRBV10-3 and TRBJ1-2, with D possibly TRBD1 on 6 matching bases. The CDR3 covers 14 residues. From germline, CDR1 is ENHRY and CDR2 SYGVKD. V was pared by 7 bases and J by 5 bases, with 17 bases between. CDR3 nucleotide sequence: TGTGCCATCACCGAACCCGGGACAACTTATGGCTACACCTTC. It translates to CAITEPGTTYGYTF.

The chain couples TRBV5-4 to TRBJ1-4; D remains unclear. Germline V gives CDR1 SGHNT, CDR2 YYREEE (reference sequence). The CDR3 extends over 15 amino acids. The V end lost 1 base, the J end lost 8 bases, and 15 bases lay between the germline ends. The CDR3 DNA reads TGTGCCAGCAGCTTGCGTGGCGTGGGCTACGAAAAACTGTTTTTT. It specifies CASSLRGVGYEKLFF.

On this clonotype itself: The junction differs from germline at one of its ends, possibly a read error. The chain uses TRBV7-7 and TRBJ2-1, with 7 bases matching TRBD1. The CDR3 is 13 amino acids. Looked up from germline, CDR1 is SSHAT and CDR2 is FNYEAQ (reference sequence). The CDR3 DNA reads as TGTGCTAGCAGCCGGACAGGCTACAATGAGCAGTTCTTC. As protein: CASSRTGYNEQFF.

This clonotype was picked up one time. The junction and the germline gene differ at one end; a read error may be behind it. The V call is TRBV7-7, the J call TRBJ2-5, with D hard to call. The CDR3 consists of 15 residues. CDR1 and CDR2 (germline): SSHAT, FNYEAQ (reference sequence). CDR3: CASSLEFRVQETQYF. The CDR3 DNA sequence: TGTGCTAGCAGCTTAGAATTTCGAGTCCAAGAGACCCAGTACTTC.

The chain couples TRBV2 to TRBJ2-7, with D possibly matching TRBD1 (5 bases). Germline assignment: CDR1 SNHLY and CDR2 FYNNEI. Between the trimmed V and J ends, which lost 2 bases and 4 bases, there was a span of 12 bases. The CDR3 is 14 residues long. DNA of the CDR3: TGTGCCAGCAGTGAACAGGGCACAATGTACGAGCAGTACTTC. Its protein is CASSEQGTMYEQYF.

V and J are TRBV11-2 and TRBJ2-3; possible D gene TRBD1, 6 bases. This CDR3 comprises 15 residues. CDR1 SGHAT and CDR2 FQNNGV come from the germline V gene. Trimming took 5 bases from V and 2 from J, leaving 14 bases between them. The CDR3 DNA sequence: TGTGCCAGCAGCCCGGACAGAAGCTTCACAGATACGCAGTATTTT. As protein: CASSPDRSFTDTQYF.

This sequence joins TRBV6-5 and TRBJ1-1; 7 bases are shared with TRBD1. CDR3 length: 17 residues. Losses at the gene ends were 2 bases for V and 0 bases for J; bases not matched to a gene: 9. Germline lookup yields CDR1 MNHEY and CDR2 SVGAGI. The CDR3 loop reads CASSYKQGSRLNTEAFF. For the CDR3, the DNA is TGTGCCAGCAGTTACAAACAGGGGTCGAGATTGAACACTGAAGCTTTCTTT.

The sample holds a few counts of this clonotype. The CDR3 sequence is CASSRNSGNTIYF. CDR3 coding DNA: TGCGCCAGCAGTCGGAACTCTGGAAACACCATATATTTT. The chain employs TRBV23-1 and TRBJ1-3; D not certain. TRBV23-1 is placed among ORFs of uncertain function. Trimming pared 4 bases from V and 0 bases from J, leaving 4 bases between. The CDR3 runs to 13 residues.

CDR3 nucleotides: TGTGCCAGCAACTTGGGGCAGATTAGCAATCAGCCCCAGCATTTT. As protein: CASNLGQISNQPQHF. This chain connects TRBV5-2 to TRBJ1-5. TRBV5-2 corresponds to a pseudogene. CDR3 length: 15 residues.

This chain joins TRBV7-9 and TRBJ1-1; D ambiguous. CDR1 and CDR2 from the germline V gene are SEHNR and FQNEAQ (reference sequence). CDR3 length equals 13 residues. V lost 6 bases and J 4 bases, leaving 12 bases between the germline ends. CDR3 amino acids: CASSPASRTEAFF. The DNA of the CDR3 is TGTGCCAGCAGTCCCGCCAGCCGCACTGAAGCTTTCTTT.

The chain joins TRBV21-1 to TRBJ1-1. TRBV21-1 counts as a pseudogene. There are 12 residues in the CDR3. The CDR3, as DNA: TGTGCCAGCAGCGAGTCTCTTAGCTCAGCTTTCTTT. Protein sequence: CASSESLSSAFF.

Concerning this clonotype itself: A read error may account for a junction end that differs from germline. The J gene is TRBJ2-1, the V gene TRBV6-2 or TRBV6-3; 7 nucleotides agree with TRBD1. CDR3 length: 12 amino acids. Germline V CDR1 and CDR2: MNHEY, SVGEGT. CDR3: CASSYSTGPNLF. CDR3 DNA: TGTGCCAGCAGTTACTCGACAGGGCCTAATCTCTTC.

This chain links TRBV20-1 with TRBJ1-5; D gene uncertain. V was pared by 3 bases and J by 7 bases, with 10 bases between. Germline CDR1 DFQATT, CDR2 SNEGSKA (reference sequence). This CDR3 spans 12 amino acids. The DNA of the CDR3 is TGCAGTGCTAGGAGAAAGGGCCAGCCCCAGCATTTT. Protein sequence: CSARRKGQPQHF.

The V gene is TRBV12-3 or TRBV12-4, the J gene TRBJ1-2; TRBD1 matches 7 bases. J gave up 2 bases and V 6 bases, and 6 bases lay outside the gene matches. There are 14 residues in the CDR3. The CDR3 region is CASSRQQGNYGYTF. The CDR3 DNA is TGTGCCAGCAGCCGTCAACAGGGGAACTATGGCTACACCTTC.

The chain joins TRBV7-9 to TRBJ2-1; D ambiguous. V was trimmed by 1 base and J by 5 bases, leaving 9 bases between them. The CDR3 runs 14 residues. Per germline, CDR1 SEHNR and CDR2 FQNEAQ (reference sequence). The CDR3 here is CASSLGSSDNEQFF. CDR3 in DNA: TGTGCCAGCAGCTTAGGCTCCTCTGACAATGAGCAGTTCTTC.

This rearrangement joins TRBV3-1 to TRBJ2-5, with 7 bases that match TRBD1. V was pared by 0 bases and J by 0 bases, with 13 bases of the junction left unmatched. Germline V gene lookup returns CDR1 LGHDT and CDR2 YNNKEL (reference sequence). This CDR3 is 19 amino acids long. The CDR3 region is CASSQDRTGGYRYQETQYF. The CDR3 DNA reads TGTGCCAGCAGCCAAGACCGGACAGGAGGATATAGGTACCAAGAGACCCAGTACTTC.

The V gene is TRBV30, the J gene TRBJ1-1; D might be TRBD1 (5 bases). V was shortened by 4 bases and J by 1 base, with 10 bases between the two germline ends. There are 13 residues in the CDR3. The germline gives CDR1 GTSNPN, CDR2 SVGIG (reference sequence). CDR3 nucleotides: TGTGCCTGGACCAGACAGACGAACACTGAAGCTTTCTTT. Its protein is CAWTRQTNTEAFF.

Concerning this clonotype itself: Its ends do not fully match the called genes, so a read error is possible. V usage is TRBV19 and J usage is TRBJ2-7; the D call may be TRBD1 or TRBD2 (5 bases each). The CDR3 runs 19 residues. Germline-derived CDR1 and CDR2 are LNHDA and SQIVND (reference sequence). CDR3: CASIILLMTGLDFSCEQYF. In DNA form, the CDR3 reads TGTGCCAGTATTATACTATTAATGACGGGGCTCGACTTCTCCTGCGAGCAGTACTTC. Together with reference TRBV19 and TRBJ2-7, the CDR3 gives the full variable domain: DGGITQSPKYLFRKEGQNVTLSCEQNLNHDAMYWYRQDPGQGLRLIYYSQIVNDFQKGDIAEGYSVSREKKESFPLTVTSAQKNPTAFYLCASIILLMTGLDFSCEQYFGPGTRLTVT.

The chain couples TRBV11-2 to TRBJ1-1; the D is unclear. From germline, CDR1 is SGHAT and CDR2 FQNNGV. V gave up 5 bases and J gave up 1 base, with 11 bases separating them. The CDR3 is 14 amino acids. DNA for the CDR3: TGTGCCAGCAGCCTCCAGGCTCCGAACACTGAAGCTTTCTTT. The encoded protein is CASSLQAPNTEAFF. Based on the CDR3 plus reference TRBV11-2 and TRBJ1-1, the full variable domain is EAGVAQSPRYKIIEKRQSVAFWCNPISGHATLYWYQQILGQGPKLLIQFQNNGVVDDSQLPKDRFSAERLKGVDSTLKIQPAKLEDSAVYLCASSLQAPNTEAFFGQGTRLTVV.